The T cell receptor (beta chain) described here comes from a study of cytomegalovirus exposure and HLA in healthy donors. About the study: As an earlier analysis found, about 179 million T cells yielded 95 million to 130 million unique TCR beta sequences.

Study findings and constraints: It was taken for granted in presence/absence analyses that sequencing depth across donors was roughly uniform. The productive fraction for most TCR beta V segments was about 87% or about 30% in an earlier analysis. Accurate prediction of HLA-A and HLA-B alleles (for most subjects) was reportedly achieved from TCR beta sequences.

PCR used 60 Vbeta primers and 13 Jbeta primers. Sequencing was performed with immunoSEQ multiplex PCR; in TCRdb, only in-frame clones are kept and a portion is missing. Counted here are some 170,000 clones, over 60% occurring once; the ten biggest clones make up 1.5% to 2%. Comment on this clone: Its specificity is unknown.

Sample: PBMCs. The TCR comes from a woman aged 25 to 39 in good health and CMV-seronegative.

The CDR3 coding sequence is TGTGCCAGCTCACCACCGGGCGTGGTTAACTATGGCTACACCTTC. Its protein product is CASSPPGVVNYGYTF. The chain links TRBV18 to TRBJ1-2; D uncertain. The CDR3 length is 15 residues. Germline V gives CDR1 KGHSH, CDR2 LQKENI. The ends were cut back, 0 bases at V and 1 base at J, with 9 bases in the middle.